This T cell receptor (beta chain) was obtained from a study of CD8+CD57+ T cells in acquired aplastic anemia. For the study at large: Sorted CD4+ and CD8+ cell DNA averaged roughly 3.2 ug. The study obtained 10 million to 12 million reads on average for CD4+ cells from healthy donors. The study's findings and limits: Patients and controls shared over 25 CD8+ CDR3 sequences, which appeared highly expressed in patients and within their immunodominant clones. CD8+ Simpson's diversity in patients was not significantly different from that in controls.

Comment on this clonotype: What it recognizes is unknown.

This CDR3 is built from 13 residues. Germline CDR1 LGHNT, CDR2 FRNRAP. Genomic DNA acted as the template from which TCR beta VDJ combination and CDR3 sequence profiling were carried out. TCRdb analysed the reads with MiXCR anew, one entry per CDR3 protein. The data contain roughly 170,000 distinct CDR3 sequences, 55% to 70% of them seen just once; the ten biggest clones take up about 41%. The sequenced sample consisted of sorted CD4+, CD8+, or CD8+CD57+ T cells (not recorded which) from PBMCs. This chain connects TRBV12-5 to TRBJ1-4, with D uncertain. The receptor was derived from a human donor in good health. CDR3 loop: CASSLRTNEKLFF. Here the CDR3 DNA reads TGTGCCAGCAGTTTGAGGACGAATGAAAAACTGTTTTTT.